Following are 17 T cell receptor beta chains from one sample sequenced in a study of blood T cell repertoires in COVID-19. The repertoire was sequenced with immunoSEQ multiplex PCR; TCRdb's copy has only in-frame clones and lacks some. The table shows some 200,000 clones, with around 76% occurring only once. What was sequenced was peripheral blood. The receptors come from a woman in her forties or fifties with active or convalescent COVID-19.

The chain couples TRBV9 to TRBJ2-5; 7 nucleotides match TRBD1. The CDR3 extends over 15 amino acids. CDR1 is SGDLS and CDR2 is YYNGEE in the germline V gene. Trimming took 3 bases from V and 0 from J; bases not matched to a gene: 5. The CDR3 region has the DNA TGTGCCAGCAGCGAGGGACAGCAAGACCAAGAGACCCAGTACTTC. Translation gives CASSEGQQDQETQYF.

This chain uses TRBV28 with TRBJ2-6, with 7 bases that match TRBD1. This CDR3 has 14 amino acids. J gave up 2 bases and V 10 bases, and 5 bases lay outside the gene matches. In germline, CDR1 is MDHEN, CDR2 SYDVKM. The CDR3 sequence: CAILDRAGANVLTF. CDR3 nucleotide sequence: TGTGCCATACTCGACAGGGCTGGGGCCAACGTCCTGACTTTC.

The rearrangement uses TRBV19 and TRBJ2-2; 10 bases match TRBD2. V dropped 3 bases and J dropped 5; count of bases not matched to a gene: 3. The CDR3 runs to 15 residues. Germline-derived CDR1 and CDR2 are LNHDA and SQIVND (reference sequence). The CDR3 DNA sequence: TGTGCCAGTAGTATGCTAGCGGGAGTTACCGGGGAGCTGTTTTTT. Translated: CASSMLAGVTGELFF.

This chain links TRBV5-5 with TRBJ1-6, with a weak D call TRBD1 (6 bases). The length of the CDR3 is 14 residues. V lost 1 base and J 10 bases, leaving 12 bases between the germline ends. The germline gives CDR1 SGHKS, CDR2 YYEKEE (reference sequence). CDR3 protein: CASSLTSRGSPLHF. The CDR3, as DNA: TGTGCCAGCAGCTTGACCAGCAGGGGCTCACCCCTCCACTTT.

This clone was observed a single time. The chain combines TRBV19 with TRBJ1-5; a weak D match, TRBD1 (6 bases). Germline loops: CDR1 LNHDA, CDR2 SQIVND (reference sequence). The ends were cut back, 5 bases at V and 0 bases at J, with 20 bases in the middle. The CDR3 is 18 amino acids. The CDR3, as DNA: TGTGCCAGTAGTTCCCCCCCCGGGACAAGCAATAGCAATCAGCCCCAGCATTTT. It codes for CASSSPPGTSNSNQPQHF.

The chain combines TRBV5-1 with TRBJ1-1; maybe TRBD1 (6 bases). The CDR3 extends over 16 amino acids. The germline CDR1 and CDR2 sequences are SGHRS and YFSETQ. The V end was cut by 0 bases, the J end by 0 bases, with 12 bases between. CDR3 residues: CASSLVGQTLNTEAFF. The CDR3 coding sequence is TGCGCCAGCAGCTTGGTCGGACAGACTTTGAACACTGAAGCTTTCTTT. The variable domain in full, with the rest retrieved from reference TRBV5-1 and TRBJ1-1, is KAGVTQTPRYLIKTRGQQVTLSCSPISGHRSVSWYQQTPGQGLQFLFEYFSETQRNKGNFPGRFSGRQFSNSRSEMNVSTLELGDSALYLCASSLVGQTLNTEAFFGQGTRLTVV.

The rearrangement links TRBV4-3 to TRBJ2-7; D is ambiguous. Trimming cost V 0 bases and J 1 base, with 10 bases left between them. This CDR3 contains 15 residues. Germline-derived CDR1 and CDR2 are LGHNA and YSLEER. The CDR3: CASSQEWSISYEQYF. The DNA of the CDR3 is TGCGCCAGCAGCCAAGAATGGAGTATTTCCTACGAGCAGTACTTC.

The CDR3 loop is CASSQYKTGGKDTDTQYF. The CDR3 bases are TGCGCCAGCAGTCAATATAAGACAGGGGGCAAAGACACAGATACGCAGTATTTT. V usage is TRBV23-1 and J usage is TRBJ2-3; the match to TRBD1 covers 10 bases. TRBV23-1 carries the ORF label, with uncertain function. The CDR3 extends over 18 amino acids. V shed 1 base, J shed 2 bases, and the junction held 9 bases outside the gene matches.

This clone was counted a few times. V and J are TRBV5-6 and TRBJ1-5; D gene uncertain. Germline V gene sequence: CDR1 SGHDT, CDR2 YYEEEE. V shed 2 bases and J shed 5 bases, with 8 bases lying between them. The CDR3 length is 13 residues. The DNA for the CDR3 is TGTGCCAGCAGCTTCTCCGGGTATCAGCCCCAGCATTTT. Amino acid sequence: CASSFSGYQPQHF.

The sample holds many counts of this clone. The chain combines TRBV6-2 or TRBV6-3 with TRBJ2-5; no clear D gene. Germline V gene data show CDR1 as MNHEY and CDR2 as SVGEGT. Trimming pared 3 bases from V and 1 base from J, leaving 12 bases between. This CDR3 spans 15 amino acids. CDR3 protein: CASSYSFGVQETQYF. CDR3 nucleotides: TGTGCCAGCAGTTATAGTTTCGGTGTCCAAGAGACCCAGTACTTC.

The count of this clone is one. The gene calls are TRBV14 and TRBJ2-5; 14 positions match TRBD2. The germline V gene encodes CDR1 SGHDN and CDR2 FVKESK. CDR3 length: 19 residues. V dropped 0 bases and J dropped 0; count of bases not matched to a gene: 6. The CDR3 is CASSQDAGLAGDYQETQYF. CDR3 bases: TGTGCCAGCAGCCAAGATGCGGGACTAGCGGGGGATTACCAAGAGACCCAGTACTTC. Full variable domain (remainder filled in from reference TRBV14 and TRBJ2-5): EAGVTQFPSHSVIEKGQTVTLRCDPISGHDNLYWYRRVMGKEIKFLLHFVKESKQDESGMPNNRFLAERTGGTYSTLKVQPAELEDSGVYFCASSQDAGLAGDYQETQYFGPGTRLLVL.

In this sample, this clone turned up once. This chain uses TRBV19 with TRBJ1-1; D is perhaps TRBD1 (6 bases). V was shortened by 8 bases and J by 2 bases, with 18 bases between the two germline ends. Germline-derived CDR1 and CDR2 are LNHDA and SQIVND (reference sequence). This CDR3 has 15 residues. The CDR3: CASRRSGQLNTEAFF. The CDR3, as DNA: TGTGCCAGTCGGAGGTCCGGACAGTTAAACACTGAAGCTTTCTTT.

A word on this clone: Other DNA sequences within the sample encode an identical CDR3. This chain links TRBV18 with TRBJ1-5, with D unclear. Trimming removed 3 bases at V and 5 bases at J, with 5 bases between. The germline V gene encodes CDR1 KGHSH and CDR2 LQKENI. This CDR3 has 12 amino acids. CDR3 sequence: CASSPGDQPQHF. The DNA of the CDR3 is TGTGCCAGCTCACCCGGTGATCAGCCCCAGCATTTT.

This clone was observed a handful of times. This chain links TRBV19 with TRBJ2-7, with 8 bases matching TRBD1. Germline V gene data show CDR1 as LNHDA and CDR2 as SQIVND (reference sequence). The CDR3 spans 13 residues. The junction had 9 bases not matched to a gene; V was cut back by 10 bases and J by 4 bases. CDR3 region: CATGGQEPYEQYF. The CDR3 DNA reads as TGTGCCACCGGGGGACAGGAACCTTACGAGCAGTACTTC.

The J gene is TRBJ1-1, the V gene TRBV3-1 (or the pseudogene TRBV3-2); no clear D gene. Germline V gene lookup returns CDR1 LGHDT and CDR2 YNNKEL (reference sequence). The V end lost 4 bases, the J end lost 1 base, and 13 bases lay between the germline ends. The CDR3 runs to 15 residues. The CDR3 here is CASSLRAQRNTEAFF. The CDR3 region has the DNA TGTGCCAGCAGCCTGCGGGCTCAGCGGAACACTGAAGCTTTCTTT.

The chain carries TRBV6-2 or TRBV6-3 and TRBJ2-7, with 9 bases that match TRBD2. With 5 bases clipped from V and 2 bases from J, the junction kept 10 bases outside the gene matches. The CDR3 covers 16 residues. Germline V lookup: CDR1 MNHEY, CDR2 SVGEGT. This CDR3 reads CASSPPSSGRTYEQYF. CDR3 coding DNA: TGTGCCAGCAGTCCCCCCAGCAGCGGGAGGACCTACGAGCAGTACTTC.

The chain has TRBV3-1 (or the pseudogene TRBV3-2) and TRBJ1-1, with D tentatively TRBD1 (6 bases). This CDR3 comprises 16 residues. Germline values: CDR1 LGHDT, CDR2 YNNKEL (reference sequence). The V end was cut by 1 base, the J end by 3 bases, with 15 bases between. CDR3 residues: CASSQGQVPPYTEAFF. CDR3 nucleotides: TGTGCCAGCAGCCAAGGACAGGTTCCCCCATACACTGAAGCTTTCTTT.